This T cell receptor (beta chain) appears in the sequencing data of a study of T cells in Graves' hyperthyroidism and ophthalmopathy. As for the study in general: Before treatment of any kind, peripheral blood was taken at initial diagnosis. Study-level points and caveats: The model made its ophthalmopathy prediction, and onset followed a median roughly six months later.

As for this clonotype: Its matching antigen is unknown.

TCR beta CDR3 sequences were amplified from RNA transcripts. The HTBI primer set was used in a first-round RT-PCR of the TCR CDR3. Via MiXCR, TCRdb re-called the multiplex PCR reads, giving one row per CDR3 protein. The sample consists of about 400,000 distinct CDR3 sequences, approximately 25% of them appearing once. Recently diagnosed hyperthyroidism of less than 2 months' duration affected patients aged 18 to 65. Sequencing was carried out using blood. The sequence was obtained from a man aged 45 to 65 with Graves' hyperthyroidism.

CDR3 protein: CASSQDPWGSYEQYF. The CDR3 DNA is TGCGCCAGCAGCCAAGACCCATGGGGCTCCTACGAGCAGTACTTC. The V call is TRBV4-1, the J call TRBJ2-7, with D unresolved. The V and J ends lost 0 bases and 0 bases respectively, with 9 bases between them. CDR1 and CDR2 (germline): MGHRA, YSYEKL. The CDR3 contains 15 residues.